The 12 T cell receptor beta chains below were found in one sample sequenced in a study of tumor and adjacent non-tumor tissue in lung cancer. This sample's RNA came from whole unsorted tissue. The library came from three nested PCR rounds adapted from ARM-PCR protocols. TCRdb used MiXCR to reprocess the multiplex PCR reads, holding one entry per CDR3 protein. The data show just over 200,000 distinct CDR3 sequences, 71% seen once. Specimen: lung tumor tissue. The origin of the receptors is a man in his sixties with non-small cell lung cancer.

With regard to this clonotype: A much bigger clone sits one base away, suggesting this may be a read error. V and J are TRBV20-1 and TRBJ1-1, with D possibly TRBD1 on 6 matching bases. The germline V gene has CDR1 DFQATT and CDR2 SNEGSKA (reference sequence). CDR3 size: 14 residues. The chain's CDR3 is CCARRLTGNPEAFF. The DNA for the CDR3 is TGCTGTGCTAGACGACTAACAGGGAACCCTGAAGCTTTCTTT.

Turning to this clonotype: A read error may account for a junction end that differs from germline. The V call is TRBV12-3 or TRBV12-4, the J call TRBJ1-2; D is perhaps TRBD1 (5 bases). The CDR3 is made up of 14 amino acids. The CDR3 loop is CASSLTGWGGGYIF. CDR3 DNA: TGTGCCAGCAGTCTCACAGGCTGGGGGGGTGGCTACATCTTC.

This chain links TRBV5-1 with TRBJ2-6; weak D call: TRBD2 (5 bases). With 2 bases removed from V and 0 bases from J, the gap between germline ends came to 6 bases. The germline gives CDR1 SGHRS, CDR2 YFSETQ. The CDR3 runs 15 residues. Here the CDR3 DNA reads TGCGCCAGCAGCTTAGGGAGCTCTGGGGCCAACGTCCTGACTTTC. Encoded protein: CASSLGSSGANVLTF.

The V call is TRBV30, the J call TRBJ1-6; D gene ambiguous. CDR1 GTSNPN and CDR2 SVGIG come from the germline V gene (reference sequence). V lost 4 bases to trimming and J lost 10 bases, with 26 bases between them. The CDR3 has 17 amino acids. The CDR3 DNA reads as TGTGCCTGGACCGGAGTGACACGGATACATCCCGGCTCACCCCTCCACTTT. The encoded protein is CAWTGVTRIHPGSPLHF.

Turning to this clonotype: Since a much larger clone is just one base distant, this may be a read error. This chain connects TRBV20-1 to TRBJ1-3, with D uncertain. This CDR3 region has 15 residues. From germline, CDR1 is DFQATT and CDR2 SNEGSKA (reference sequence). CDR3 sequence reads: CSARAGPGSGDTIYF. The CDR3 DNA reads as TGCAGTGCTAGAGCTGGGCCAGGCTCTGGAGACACCATATATTTT.

The chain recombines TRBV20-1 with TRBJ2-7, with D maybe TRBD2 (5 bases). This CDR3 is 15 amino acids long. V was trimmed by 0 bases and J by 6 bases, leaving 18 bases between them. The V gene's germline CDR1 is DFQATT and CDR2 SNEGSKA (reference sequence). CDR3 nucleotides: TGCAGTGCTAGAGATCGGGAAAAACTCCGGTGCGAGCAGTACTTC. Translating it yields CSARDREKLRCEQYF.

This clonotype was seen many times. The chain carries TRBV6-5 and TRBJ1-2, with 7 bases that match TRBD1. Germline V gene data show CDR1 as MNHEY and CDR2 as SVGAGI. The trim removed 4 bases at V and 8 bases at J, leaving 13 bases unmatched. This CDR3 has 15 amino acids. CDR3 coding DNA: TGTGCCAGCAGTTCACCGGGACAGCGATCGAAGGGCTACACCTTC. Encoded protein: CASSSPGQRSKGYTF.

This clonotype was observed a few times. V and J are TRBV11-3 and TRBJ2-7, with D uncertain. Germline V lookup: CDR1 SGHNT, CDR2 YENEEA. Trimming took off 0 bases at V and 3 bases at J, with 6 bases between the two ends. The CDR3 spans 13 residues. CDR3 DNA: TGTGCCAGCAGCTTAGACAGCTTCTACGAGCAGTACGTC. This codes for CASSLDSFYEQYV.

The chain is built from TRBV4-2 and TRBJ2-3; D may be TRBD1 (6 bases). V was shortened by 3 bases and J by 7 bases, with 17 bases between the two germline ends. CDR3 length equals 15 residues. Germline CDR1 LGHNA, CDR2 YNFKEQ. The CDR3 nucleotides are TGTGCCAGCAGCCACAACCATGGGGGCGCAAATACGCAGTATTTT. It specifies CASSHNHGGANTQYF.

This clonotype was counted only a few times. This chain links TRBV12-3 or TRBV12-4 with TRBJ1-2; D call uncertain. There are 13 residues in the CDR3. V lost 4 bases and J lost 2, with 8 bases in between. The CDR3 coding sequence is TGTGCCAGCAGTTCGGTTCAGAACTATGGCTACACCTTC. Protein: CASSSVQNYGYTF.

A single count supports this clonotype. The CDR3 ends on some other residue instead of the conserved phenylalanine or tryptophan, so this is likely a read error. The V and J genes are TRBV20-1 and TRBJ2-3; D unresolved. Trimming removed 5 bases from V and 0 bases from J, with 15 bases in between. Germline V CDR1 and CDR2: DFQATT, SNEGSKA (reference sequence). CDR3 length: 15 residues. DNA of the CDR3: TGCAGTGCTGGCCTTCGGCACCTTAGCACAGATACGCAGTATTCT. Protein product: CSAGLRHLSTDTQYS.

In nucleotides, the CDR3 is TGCGCCAGCAGGCCGAGACAGGCGGGCTATGGCTACACCTTC. Amino acids: CASRPRQAGYGYTF. The genes are TRBV4-1 and TRBJ1-2; D perhaps matches TRBD1 (6 bases). CDR1 and CDR2 from the germline V gene are MGHRA and YSYEKL. The CDR3 has 14 amino acids. Trimming pared 6 bases from V and 4 bases from J, leaving 15 bases between.